The following is a T cell receptor beta chain sequence with its context. Its antigen is not identified. This specimen comes from a study of OX40 agonist ivuxolimab in advanced cancers. Study-level background: Patients enrolled in dose escalation were diagnosed with hepatocellular carcinoma, melanoma, renal cell or head and neck cancer.

Libraries were prepared by immunoSEQ multiplex PCR; TCRdb keeps only in-frame clonotypes and omits some of them. The sample lists approximately 110,000 clones, 80% to 95% seen once, with 0.8% to 1% in the top ten. Study outcomes and limitations: The authors did not determine the antigen specificity of the expanded peripheral T cells. Relative to CD4+ cells, CD8+ T cells on average had more expanded clones.

Germline values: CDR1 GTSNPN, CDR2 SVGIG (reference sequence). The CDR3 spans 12 residues. V was pared by 2 bases and J by 7 bases, with 9 bases between. The receptor comes from an adult with an advanced solid tumor such as melanoma, head and neck, liver or kidney cancer. The sample was CD4+ or CD8+ T cells sorted from blood, taken in a trial of the OX40 agonist ivuxolimab. The chain links TRBV30 to TRBJ2-1; D gene ambiguous. The CDR3 here is CAWSPTQNEQFF. The DNA for the CDR3 is TGTGCCTGGAGTCCTACCCAAAATGAGCAGTTCTTC. The full variable domain, completed using reference TRBV30 and TRBJ2-1, is SQTIHQWPATLVQPVGSPLSLECTVEGTSNPNLYWYRQAAGRGLQLLFYSVGIGQISSEVPQNLSASRPQDRQFILSSKKLLLSDSGFYLCAWSPTQNEQFFGPGTRLTVL.